This T cell receptor (beta chain) was retrieved from a study of T cell changes during pregnancy in multiple sclerosis. Data came from immunoSEQ multiplex PCR; TCRdb stores just in-frame clones and leaves some out. Seen here are around 130,000 clones, 96% observed once, and the top ten hold more than 0.4%. V gave up 2 bases and J gave up 5 bases, with 6 bases separating them. The CDR3 has 12 residues. Germline-derived CDR1 and CDR2 are LNHDA and SQIVND (reference sequence). The TCR was taken from a female donor with multiple sclerosis, enrolled in a pregnancy study. The chain links TRBV19 to TRBJ2-5; D gene unclear. The source material was peripheral blood, sampled after pregnancy. CDR3 in amino acids: CASSILGETQYF. The CDR3 DNA follows: TGTGCCAGTAGTATACTCGGGGAGACCCAGTACTTC. The variable domain in full, with the rest retrieved from reference TRBV19 and TRBJ2-5, is DGGITQSPKYLFRKEGQNVTLSCEQNLNHDAMYWYRQDPGQGLRLIYYSQIVNDFQKGDIAEGYSVSREKKESFPLTVTSAQKNPTAFYLCASSILGETQYFGPGTRLLVL.